The 17 T cell receptor beta chains listed next were all sequenced from one sample in a study of blood T cell repertoires in COVID-19. Method: immunoSEQ multiplex PCR; TCRdb's copy keeps in-frame clones and lacks some. Of under 130,000 clones listed, 81% are singletons. Sequencing was done on a sample of peripheral blood. These receptors were obtained from an older woman with acute or convalescent COVID-19.

This chain links TRBV15 with TRBJ1-5; 8 bases fit TRBD1. The V segment lost 5 bases and the J segment 1 base; nucleotides outside the gene matches: 7. Germline CDR1 LNHNV, CDR2 YYDKDF (reference sequence). The CDR3 covers 16 residues. CDR3 protein: CATSGYRGESNQPQHF. As DNA, the CDR3 is TGTGCCACCAGCGGATACAGGGGGGAGAGCAATCAGCCCCAGCATTTT.

This clone has more than one count but fewer than ten. The chain employs TRBV7-9 and TRBJ1-2; 8 positions match TRBD1. Trimming removed 11 bases from V and 8 bases from J; junction bases left unmatched: 16. The germline CDR1 and CDR2 sequences are SEHNR and FQNEAQ (reference sequence). CDR3 length: 14 residues. CDR3 DNA: TGTGCCCTGGGACAGGACCTCGCCGCGAGCGGCTACACCTTC. This encodes CALGQDLAASGYTF.

The chain employs TRBV2 and TRBJ1-1; 7 bases line up with TRBD1. The CDR3 extends over 14 amino acids. In germline, CDR1 is SNHLY, CDR2 FYNNEI. J was trimmed by 6 bases and V by 6 bases; bases with no gene match: 10. Here the CDR3 reads CASSARQGRPEAFF. Written as DNA, the CDR3 is TGTGCCAGCAGCGCCAGACAGGGACGACCTGAAGCTTTCTTT.

The chain is built from TRBV30 and TRBJ1-2; D gene uncertain. The CDR3 loop spans 13 amino acids. The V gene's germline CDR1 is GTSNPN and CDR2 SVGIG (reference sequence). Trimming took off 2 bases at V and 6 bases at J, with 13 bases between the two ends. The CDR3 protein is CAWSTVDLNGYTF. CDR3 coding DNA: TGTGCCTGGAGTACCGTAGATTTAAATGGCTACACCTTC. Full variable domain (remainder filled in from reference TRBV30 and TRBJ1-2): SQTIHQWPATLVQPVGSPLSLECTVEGTSNPNLYWYRQAAGRGLQLLFYSVGIGQISSEVPQNLSASRPQDRQFILSSKKLLLSDSGFYLCAWSTVDLNGYTFGSGTRLTVV.

The chain couples TRBV5-4 to TRBJ2-3, with D hard to call. V lost 0 bases and J lost 5, with 13 bases in between. This CDR3 contains 15 residues. The germline gives CDR1 SGHNT, CDR2 YYREEE (reference sequence). The CDR3 DNA reads TGTGCCAGCAGCTTGGCAGGTTGGTTGGGAGATACGCAGTATTTT. Translating it yields CASSLAGWLGDTQYF.

The V call is TRBV9, the J call TRBJ1-5; D is perhaps TRBD1 (5 bases). Germline loops: CDR1 SGDLS, CDR2 YYNGEE. There are 14 residues in the CDR3. Trimming left V 4 bases short and J 5 bases short, with 13 bases between. The CDR3: CASSSAGRDQPQHF. CDR3 DNA: TGTGCCAGCAGCTCGGCGGGGCGCGATCAGCCCCAGCATTTT.

V is TRBV9 and J is TRBJ1-3; TRBD1 matches 7 bases. V shed 4 bases and J 2 bases; nucleotides not matched to a gene: 9. The CDR3 consists of 16 residues. Germline CDR1 is SGDLS and CDR2 is YYNGEE. The CDR3 region has the DNA TGTGCCAGCAGCCCACGGACAGGAAACACTGGAAACACCATATATTTT. Its protein product is CASSPRTGNTGNTIYF.

The genes are TRBV6-1 and TRBJ1-4; no clear D gene. CDR1 is MNHNS, CDR2 SASEGT, per germline. The CDR3 totals 14 residues. Trimming cost V 1 base and J 5 bases, with 8 bases left between them. The CDR3 nucleotides read TGTGCCAGCAGTGAAGGAGGCCAGAATGAAAAACTGTTTTTT. Protein: CASSEGGQNEKLFF.

The chain uses TRBV29-1 and TRBJ2-1; D is possibly TRBD1 (7 bases). Trimming took 3 bases from V and 4 from J, leaving 22 bases between them. Germline values: CDR1 SQVTM, CDR2 ANQGSEA. The CDR3 totals 17 residues. CDR3 amino acids: CSVDQGDSGGTYNEQFF. CDR3 nucleotide sequence: TGCAGCGTTGATCAGGGGGACTCAGGGGGGACGTACAATGAGCAGTTCTTC.

The chain links TRBV6-2 or TRBV6-3 to TRBJ1-5; D ambiguous. V was pared by 6 bases and J by 1 base, with 10 bases between. The CDR3 is 14 residues long. CDR1 and CDR2 (germline): MNHEY, SVGEGT. The CDR3 loop reads CASSLLQSNQPQHF. The CDR3, as DNA: TGTGCCAGCAGCCTCCTCCAGAGCAATCAGCCCCAGCATTTT.

The CDR3 DNA follows: TGTGCCAGCAGCCTCCGGGACAACCCGGATGGCTACACCTTC. This sequence encodes CASSLRDNPDGYTF. The chain employs TRBV7-8 and TRBJ1-2, with D possibly TRBD1 on 6 matching bases. Trimming removed 5 bases at V and 6 bases at J, with 16 bases between. CDR3 length: 14 residues. Germline CDR1 is SGHVS and CDR2 is FQNEAQ. The full variable domain, rest sourced from reference TRBV7-8 and TRBJ1-2, is GAGVSQSPRYKVAKRGQDVALRCDPISGHVSLFWYQQALGQGPEFLTYFQNEAQLDKSGLPSDRFFAERPEGSVSTLKIQRTQQEDSAVYLCASSLRDNPDGYTFGSGTRLTVV.

The rearrangement links TRBV5-4 to TRBJ2-7; 7 nucleotides agree with TRBD1. The V and J ends lost 1 base and 6 bases, in that order; junction bases with no gene match: 10. The CDR3 consists of 15 residues. Germline values: CDR1 SGHNT, CDR2 YYREEE (reference sequence). The CDR3 loop reads CASSLLGVQGSEQYF. The CDR3 bases are TGTGCCAGCAGCTTGCTTGGGGTACAGGGGAGCGAGCAGTACTTC.

This clone was seen only once. This chain uses TRBV5-1 with TRBJ1-1; unclear D gene. Germline CDR1 reads SGHRS; CDR2 reads YFSETQ. The CDR3 contains 15 residues. Trimming stripped 0 bases from V and 3 bases from J, with 12 bases between. The CDR3 loop reads CASSLGGEADTEAFF. CDR3 in DNA: TGCGCCAGCAGCTTGGGCGGGGAGGCAGACACTGAAGCTTTCTTT.

The J gene is TRBJ2-1, the V gene TRBV6-2 or TRBV6-3; 8 nucleotides agree with TRBD2. The CDR3 has 17 amino acids. The germline V gene has CDR1 MNHEY and CDR2 SVGEGT. V dropped 0 bases and J dropped 7; count of bases not matched to a gene: 11. CDR3 protein: CASSYSKSSGRRNEQFF. CDR3 nucleotides: TGTGCCAGCAGTTACTCGAAATCCAGCGGGAGAAGAAATGAGCAGTTCTTC.

This clone has only one observation. The V and J genes are TRBV7-3 and TRBJ2-5; the match to TRBD2 covers 7 bases. This CDR3 contains 14 residues. Germline V lookup: CDR1 SGHTA, CDR2 FQGTGA. Trimming cost V 4 bases and J 5 bases; bases outside gene matches: 7. CDR3 amino acids: CASSSSGMGETQYF. The CDR3 DNA reads as TGTGCCAGCAGCTCGAGCGGGATGGGGGAGACCCAGTACTTC.

The chain joins TRBV14 to TRBJ1-6; no reliable D call. CDR3 length: 13 residues. Trimming left V 1 base short and J 5 bases short, with 3 bases between. Germline-derived CDR1 and CDR2 are SGHDN and FVKESK. In DNA form, the CDR3 reads TGTGCCAGCAGCCAAGTAAATAATTCACCCCTCCACTTT. Amino acids: CASSQVNNSPLHF.

This chain connects TRBV30 to TRBJ1-1; D is unresolved. V was pared by 0 bases and J by 1 base, with 6 bases between. This CDR3 comprises 13 residues. CDR1 GTSNPN and CDR2 SVGIG come from the germline V gene (reference sequence). For the CDR3, the DNA is TGTGCCTGGAGTGTCAAATCGAACACTGAAGCTTTCTTT. This sequence encodes CAWSVKSNTEAFF.